This T cell receptor (beta chain) was retrieved from a study of human T cells and chemical hapten exposure. The V and J ends lost 3 bases and 5 bases respectively, with 10 bases between them. CDR1 SQVTM and CDR2 ANQGSEA come from the germline V gene. CDR3 length: 12 amino acids. MiXCR, run by TCRdb on the RACE reads, gives a single entry per CDR3 protein. The table records around 110,000 distinct CDR3 sequences, about 12% of them present only once. Time point noted: pre-sensitization, week 0. Documented treatment: therapeutic diphenylcyclopropenone sensitization with weekly scalp DPC. The chain joins TRBV29-1 to TRBJ2-5; D gene ambiguous. The source of this sequence is a woman aged 45 to 65 with alopecia areata. Some clones in this sample may be carry-over from other donors' samples. The sequencing here drew on whole blood, taken in connection with sensitization to the hapten diphenylcyclopropenone (DPC). The CDR3 is CSVDRVLETQYF. For the CDR3, the DNA is TGCAGCGTTGATCGGGTTTTGGAGACCCAGTACTTC.